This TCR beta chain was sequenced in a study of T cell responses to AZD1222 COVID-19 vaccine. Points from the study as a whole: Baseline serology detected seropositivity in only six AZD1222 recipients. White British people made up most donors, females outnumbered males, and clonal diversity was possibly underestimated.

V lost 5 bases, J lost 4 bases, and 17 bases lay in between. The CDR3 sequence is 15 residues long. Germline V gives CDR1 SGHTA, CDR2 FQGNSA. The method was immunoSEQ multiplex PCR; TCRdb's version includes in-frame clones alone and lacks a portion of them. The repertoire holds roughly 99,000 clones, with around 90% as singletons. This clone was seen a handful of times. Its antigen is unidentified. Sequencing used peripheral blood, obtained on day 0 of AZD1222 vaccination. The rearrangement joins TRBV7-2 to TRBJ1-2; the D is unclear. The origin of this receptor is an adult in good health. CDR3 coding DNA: TGTGCCAGCAGCCAGCTATCGCAAGCCGTCTATGGCTACACCTTC. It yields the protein CASSQLSQAVYGYTF.